Below, 3 T cell receptor beta chains from the same sample are listed, as sequenced in a study of cytomegalovirus exposure and HLA in healthy donors. The primer mix had 60 Vbeta and 13 Jbeta primers. The method was immunoSEQ multiplex PCR; TCRdb's version includes in-frame clones alone and lacks a portion of them. The sample has around 67,000 clones; about 80% are singletons. Input material: PBMCs. The receptors originated from a man between 18 and 29 years old in good health and CMV-seropositive.

V and J are TRBV5-6 and TRBJ2-4, with 7 nucleotides matching TRBD2. Germline values: CDR1 SGHDT, CDR2 YYEEEE. The CDR3 has 14 residues. V was clipped by 1 base and J by 8 bases; unmatched bases: 6. CDR3 sequence (DNA): TGTGCCAGCAGCTTGATAGGACGGGGGGACATTCAGTACTTC. Translated, it gives CASSLIGRGDIQYF. Drawing the rest from reference TRBV5-6 and TRBJ2-4, the complete variable domain is DAGVTQSPTHLIKTRGQQVTLRCSPKSGHDTVSWYQQALGQGPQFIFQYYEEEERQRGNFPDRFSGHQFPNYSSELNVNALLLGDSALYLCASSLIGRGDIQYFGAGTRLSVL.

This rearrangement joins TRBV4-1 to TRBJ1-2; 9 nucleotides line up with TRBD1. V shed 6 bases, J shed 7 bases, and the junction held 12 bases outside the gene matches. The CDR3 runs to 15 residues. Germline V gene sequence: CDR1 MGHRA, CDR2 YSYEKL. CDR3 in amino acids: CASSSRAGQGGGYTF. In DNA, the CDR3 is TGCGCCAGCAGTTCTCGGGCGGGACAGGGTGGTGGCTACACCTTC.

This clone was picked up a small number of times. The chain employs TRBV5-1 and TRBJ2-1, with 10 bases identical to TRBD2. The CDR3 contains 15 residues. Germline V CDR1 and CDR2: SGHRS, YFSETQ. The trim removed 1 base at V and 2 bases at J, leaving 0 bases unmatched. CDR3 sequence reads: CASSLSGGAYNEQFF. The DNA of the CDR3 is TGCGCCAGCAGCTTGAGCGGGGGGGCCTACAATGAGCAGTTCTTC.